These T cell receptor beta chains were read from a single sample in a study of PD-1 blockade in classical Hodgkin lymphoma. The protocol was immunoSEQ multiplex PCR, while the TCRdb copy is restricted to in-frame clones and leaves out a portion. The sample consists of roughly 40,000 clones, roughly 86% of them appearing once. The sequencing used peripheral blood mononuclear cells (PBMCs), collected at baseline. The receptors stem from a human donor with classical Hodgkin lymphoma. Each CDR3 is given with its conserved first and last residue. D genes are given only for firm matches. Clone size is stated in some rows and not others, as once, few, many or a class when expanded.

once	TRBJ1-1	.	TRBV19	TGTGCCAGTAGTATAGGAGGGGCTGAAGCTTTCTTT	CASSIGGAEAFF
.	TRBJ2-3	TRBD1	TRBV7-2	TGTGCCAGCAGCTTCTCCGGGACAGGGGGAAGGACAGATACGCAGTATTTT	CASSFSGTGGRTDTQYF
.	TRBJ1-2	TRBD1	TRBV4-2	TGTGCCAGCAGCCAAGAAGGTCGCGACAGGGGGCTTAACTATGGCTACACCTTC	CASSQEGRDRGLNYGYTF
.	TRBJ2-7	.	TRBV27	TGTGCCAGCAGTGCCCAAACAAACCCCTACGAGCAGTACTTC	CASSAQTNPYEQYF
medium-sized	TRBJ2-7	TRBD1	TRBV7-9	TGTGCCAGCAGCTATGGGACAGGGTCGTACGAGCAGTACTTC	CASSYGTGSYEQYF
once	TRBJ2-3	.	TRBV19	TGTGCCAGTAGTCGGAACAGCCCCCCTACAGATACGCAGTATTTT	CASSRNSPPTDTQYF
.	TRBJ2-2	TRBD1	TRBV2	TGTGCCAGCAGTGGACAGGGGGCCACCGGGGAGCTGTTTTTT	CASSGQGATGELFF
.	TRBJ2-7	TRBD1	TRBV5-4	TGTGCCAGCAGCTTGGACCAGGGGGCCTCCTACGAGCAGTACTTC	CASSLDQGASYEQYF
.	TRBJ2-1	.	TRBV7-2	TGTGCCAGCAGCTTAAGTATCGGCCCTGGGAGTAATGAGCAGTTCTTC	CASSLSIGPGSNEQFF
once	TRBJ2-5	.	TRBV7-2	TGTGCCAGCAGCTTAGCGCAGTTGGGGGTCGCGACCCAGTACTTC	CASSLAQLGVATQYF
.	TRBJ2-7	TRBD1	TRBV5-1	TGCGCCAGCAGGCGCCCGGGACAGGGGGCTGGCGAGCAGTACTTC	CASRRPGQGAGEQYF
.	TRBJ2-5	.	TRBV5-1	TGCGCCAGCAGCTCCACAGGGAATCCATACCAAGAGACCCAGTACTTC	CASSSTGNPYQETQYF
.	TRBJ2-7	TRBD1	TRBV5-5	TGTGCCAGCAGTTCCGGGACAGGAGCCTACGAGCAGTACTTC	CASSSGTGAYEQYF
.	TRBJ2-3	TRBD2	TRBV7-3	TGTGCCAGCAGCTCACGGGCGGGAGAAGATACGCAGTATTTT	CASSSRAGEDTQYF
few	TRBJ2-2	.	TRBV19	TGTGCCAGTAGACTGAACACCGGGGAGCTGTTTTTT	CASRLNTGELFF
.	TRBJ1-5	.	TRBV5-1	TGCGCCAGCAGCTTTGACCCCAATCAGCCCCAGCATTTT	CASSFDPNQPQHF
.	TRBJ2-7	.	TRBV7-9	TGTGCCAGCAGCTCGACAGGATACGAGCAGTACTTC	CASSSTGYEQYF
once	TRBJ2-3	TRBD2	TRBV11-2	TGTGCCAGCAGTTTCCTACTAGCGGGCAACACAGATACGCAGTATTTT	CASSFLLAGNTDTQYF
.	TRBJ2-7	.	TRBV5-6	TGTGCCAGCAGCTGGGGCGAGTCATCCTACGAGCAGTACTTC	CASSWGESSYEQYF
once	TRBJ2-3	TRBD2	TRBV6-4	TGTGCCAGCAGTGACTTAGCGGGGCGCACAGATACGCAGTATTTT	CASSDLAGRTDTQYF
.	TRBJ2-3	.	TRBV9	TGTGCCAGCAGCCAACACACAGGGTCAGATACGCAGTATTTT	CASSQHTGSDTQYF
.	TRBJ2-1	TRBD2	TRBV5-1	TGCGCCAGCAGCTATTGGACTAGCGGGAGGGCCGAGCAGTTCTTC	CASSYWTSGRAEQFF
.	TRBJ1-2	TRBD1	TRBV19	TGTGCCAGTAGCGGACAGGACTATGGCTACACCTTC	CASSGQDYGYTF
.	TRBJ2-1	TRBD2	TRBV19	TGTGCCAGTAGTATAAGCGGGAGGCTCGACAATGAGCAGTTCTTC	CASSISGRLDNEQFF
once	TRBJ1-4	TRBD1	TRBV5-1	TGCGCCAGCAATCCCCCGGGACAGATTGTTGAAAAACTGTTTTTT	CASNPPGQIVEKLFF
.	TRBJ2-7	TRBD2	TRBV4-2	TGTGCCAGCAGTCCTAGCGGGGCTAGCTCCTACGAGCAGTACTTC	CASSPSGASSYEQYF
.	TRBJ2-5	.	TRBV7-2	TGTGCCAGCAGCTTAGCTAGTAGCCTCTTACAAGAGACCCAGTACTTC	CASSLASSLLQETQYF
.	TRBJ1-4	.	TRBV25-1	TGTGCCAGCAGCGCCGGTGGGGGTAGGGGTGAAAAACTGTTTTTT	CASSAGGGRGEKLFF
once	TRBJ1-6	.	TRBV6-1	TGTGCCAGCAGGGAACATGGGAGCTATAATTCACCCCTCCACTTT	CASREHGSYNSPLHF
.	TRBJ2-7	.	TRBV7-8	TGTGCCAGCAGCTTACGCCCGGCTAGGGTTCTTAGCTACGAGCAGTACTTC	CASSLRPARVLSYEQYF
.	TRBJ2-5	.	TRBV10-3	TGTGCCATCAGTGAAGAAAGGGCGAGGGAGACCCAGTACTTC	CAISEERARETQYF
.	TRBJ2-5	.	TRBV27	TGTGCCAGCAGCGGACAGCCCCAAGAGACCCAGTACTTC	CASSGQPQETQYF
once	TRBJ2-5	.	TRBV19	TGTGCCAGTAGTATAGATGGCAGACAGGGAGGAGAGACCCAGTACTTC	CASSIDGRQGGETQYF
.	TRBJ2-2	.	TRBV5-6	TGTGCCAGCAGAATTAGGGGGGTCTCGAACACCGGGGAGCTGTTTTTT	CASRIRGVSNTGELFF
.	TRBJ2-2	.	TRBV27	TGTGCCAGCAATCAATTAGCGGGGACAGGCGGGGAGCTGTTTTTT	CASNQLAGTGGELFF
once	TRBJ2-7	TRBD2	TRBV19	TGTGCCAGTAGTTTAGCGGGGGTCTACGAGCAGTACTTC	CASSLAGVYEQYF
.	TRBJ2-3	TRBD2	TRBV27	TGTGCCAGCAGCCTGCCGGGACTAGCGGGAGGGCCGAGAGATACGCAGTATTTT	CASSLPGLAGGPRDTQYF
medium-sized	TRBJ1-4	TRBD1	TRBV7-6	TGTGCCAGCAGCAGAAAGACAGGGTTTAATGAAAAACTGTTTTTT	CASSRKTGFNEKLFF
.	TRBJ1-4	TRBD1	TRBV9	TGTGCCAGCAGCGTGGACAGGGCAACTAATGAAAAACTGTTTTTT	CASSVDRATNEKLFF
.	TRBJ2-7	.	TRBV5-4	TGTGCCAGCAGCTCGGGCCTCTTCCCCGACGAGCAGTACTTC	CASSSGLFPDEQYF
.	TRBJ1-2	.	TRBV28	TGTGCCAGCAGCTCCCTCGGAGGGACCTATGGCTACACCTTC	CASSSLGGTYGYTF
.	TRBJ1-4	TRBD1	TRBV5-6	TGTGCCAGCAGCTTGGGACAGGGGGTTTTTGAAAAACTGTTTTTT	CASSLGQGVFEKLFF
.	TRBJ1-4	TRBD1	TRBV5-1	TGCGCCAGCAGCGCGCTGGGACAGCCAAATGAAAAACTGTTTTTT	CASSALGQPNEKLFF
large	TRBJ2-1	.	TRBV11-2	TGTGCCAGCCTGTCTTCCGGGAGCGATGAGCAGTTCTTC	CASLSSGSDEQFF
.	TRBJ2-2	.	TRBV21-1	TGTGCCAGCAGCACCCCGGGACAGGGGGCCCTGGGGCTGTTTTTT	CASSTPGQGALGLFF
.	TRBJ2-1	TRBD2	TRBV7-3	TGTGCCAGCAGCCGGTTTAGCGGGAGAACTAATGAGCAGTTCTTC	CASSRFSGRTNEQFF
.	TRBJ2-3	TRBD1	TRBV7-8	TGTGCCAGCAGCTTAGGCAGGGGGCGCAGCACAGATACGCAGTATTTT	CASSLGRGRSTDTQYF
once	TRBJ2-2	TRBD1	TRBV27	TGTGCCAGCAGTTTAGGCTCTTTGGGACAGTCCCCCACCGGGGAGCTGTTTTTT	CASSLGSLGQSPTGELFF
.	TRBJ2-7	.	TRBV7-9	TGTGCCAGCAGCTTATACGGGGGGCCCTACGAGCAGTACTTC	CASSLYGGPYEQYF
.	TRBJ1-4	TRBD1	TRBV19	TGTGCCAGTAGGACCCCGGGACAGGCAAATGAAAAACTGTTTTTT	CASRTPGQANEKLFF
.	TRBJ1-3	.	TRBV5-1	TGCGCCAGCAGCATCGGTGGGGGACGGGGAAACACCATATATTTT	CASSIGGGRGNTIYF
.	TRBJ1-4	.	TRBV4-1	TGCGCCAGCAGCCAAGAACGAGGAGGCGGGCCCAATGAAAAACTGTTTTTT	CASSQERGGGPNEKLFF
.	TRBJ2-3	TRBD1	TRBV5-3	TGTGCCAGAAGCCCACTTACGGACAGGGGGCGCACAGATACGCAGTATTTT	CARSPLTDRGRTDTQYF
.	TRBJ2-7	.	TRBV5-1	TGCGCCAGCAGCTTGACACTTTCCTACGAGCAGTACTTC	CASSLTLSYEQYF
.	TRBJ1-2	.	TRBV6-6	TGTGCCAGCAGTTACCCCGCACAGGGAAGGGGCTATGGCTACACCTTC	CASSYPAQGRGYGYTF
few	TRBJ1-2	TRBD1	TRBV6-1	TGTGCCAGCAGTGAGACAGGGGCTGGTGGCTACACCTTC	CASSETGAGGYTF